The rows below give T cell receptor beta chains drawn from one sample of a study of T-cell memory formation after mild COVID-19. TCRdb used MiXCR to reprocess the 5' RACE reads, holding one entry per CDR3 protein. The sample lists 300,000 to 400,000 distinct CDR3 sequences, around 20% occurring once. The sample consisted of PBMCs or a T cell subset sorted from them (not recorded which). These receptors were taken from an adult woman who had mild COVID-19 (a few samples of this study predate the infection). Cell type and time point are not known. Each CDR3 is given with its conserved first and last residue. The D gene is left open where the match is weak. The listing skips clone size in some rows; elsewhere it reads once, few, many or a size class.

size: -
J: TRBJ1-3
V: TRBV2
D: -
CDR3: CASSGWRDSSGNTIYF
DNA: TGTGCCAGCAGTGGGTGGAGGGATTCCTCTGGAAACACCATATATTTT

size: few
J: TRBJ2-1
V: TRBV6-2/TRBV6-3
D: -
CDR3: CASSYSTKDYNEQFF
DNA: TGTGCCAGCAGTTACTCGACGAAAGATTACAATGAGCAGTTCTTC

size: -
J: TRBJ1-1
V: TRBV6-6
D: -
CDR3: CASSYGRGRGNTEAFF
DNA: TGTGCCAGCAGTTACGGTCGAGGCAGGGGGAACACTGAAGCTTTCTTT

size: -
J: TRBJ1-2
V: TRBV20-1
D: -
CDR3: CSASRGRPVSGGYTF
DNA: TGCAGTGCTAGTCGTGGGCGCCCCGTAAGCGGGGGCTACACCTTC

size: few
J: TRBJ1-3
V: TRBV15
D: -
CDR3: CATSRDFRTTGNTIYF
DNA: TGTGCCACCAGCAGAGATTTTCGGACAACTGGAAACACCATATATTTT

size: few
J: TRBJ1-3
V: TRBV3-1
D: -
CDR3: CASSRLSGNTIYF
DNA: TGTGCCAGCAGCCGCCTCTCTGGAAACACCATATATTTT

size: -
J: TRBJ2-7
V: TRBV4-1
D: -
CDR3: CASSQDRGGGYEQYF
DNA: TGCGCCAGCAGCCAAGATAGAGGTGGGGGCTACGAGCAGTACTTC

size: few
J: TRBJ2-7
V: TRBV30
D: -
CDR3: CAWTGSSYEQYF
DNA: TGTGCCTGGACCGGATCCTCCTACGAGCAGTACTTC

size: few
J: TRBJ2-6
V: TRBV18
D: -
CDR3: CASSQSSGANVLTF
DNA: TGTGCCAGCTCTCAGAGCTCTGGGGCCAACGTCCTGACTTTC

size: -
J: TRBJ2-7
V: TRBV24-1
D: -
CDR3: CATSDNSYEQYF
DNA: TGTGCCACCAGTGACAACTCCTACGAGCAGTACTTC

size: -
J: TRBJ2-3
V: TRBV12-3/TRBV12-4
D: TRBD1
CDR3: CASSYTPGQGTDTQYF
DNA: TGTGCCAGCAGTTACACCCCGGGACAGGGGACAGATACGCAGTATTTT

size: -
J: TRBJ2-7
V: TRBV6-5
D: -
CDR3: CASQKRGYYEQYF
DNA: TGTGCCAGCCAAAAAAGGGGATACTACGAGCAGTACTTC

size: -
J: TRBJ2-7
V: TRBV6-4
D: -
CDR3: CATPSYEQYF
DNA: TGTGCCACCCCATCCTACGAGCAGTACTTC

size: -
J: TRBJ2-5
V: TRBV6-5
D: -
CDR3: CASSYSGRGRAQETQYF
DNA: TGTGCCAGCAGTTACTCGGGCCGAGGTCGGGCCCAAGAGACCCAGTACTTC

size: few
J: TRBJ2-3
V: TRBV12-3/TRBV12-4
D: TRBD2
CDR3: CASRPLSGITDTQYF
DNA: TGTGCCAGCAGGCCCCTTAGCGGGATAACAGATACGCAGTATTTT

size: -
J: TRBJ2-7
V: TRBV12-3/TRBV12-4
D: -
CDR3: CASSLALRGGEQYF
DNA: TGTGCCAGCAGTTTAGCGCTCAGGGGCGGCGAGCAGTACTTC

size: few
J: TRBJ1-1
V: TRBV4-1
D: TRBD1
CDR3: CASSLGQEAFF
DNA: TGCGCCAGCAGCCTGGGACAGGAAGCTTTCTTT

size: -
J: TRBJ2-3
V: TRBV11-3
D: -
CDR3: CASRSAVSTDTQYF
DNA: TGTGCCAGCCGTTCGGCCGTTAGCACAGATACGCAGTATTTT

size: -
J: TRBJ2-1
V: TRBV4-1
D: TRBD2
CDR3: CASSQASGGLNEQFF
DNA: TGCGCCAGCAGCCAAGCCAGCGGGGGGTTAAATGAGCAGTTCTTC

size: -
J: TRBJ1-4
V: TRBV4-1
D: -
CDR3: CASSPAPLSGEKLFF
DNA: TGCGCCAGCAGCCCTGCCCCACTGAGCGGTGAAAAACTGTTTTTT

size: few
J: TRBJ2-4
V: TRBV5-5
D: -
CDR3: CASSSDPAGKNIQYF
DNA: TGTGCCAGCAGCTCGGACCCGGCGGGCAAAAACATTCAGTACTTC

size: -
J: TRBJ2-7
V: TRBV9
D: -
CDR3: CASSVEQGGNYEQYF
DNA: TGTGCCAGCAGCGTAGAACAGGGCGGTAACTACGAGCAGTACTTC

size: few
J: TRBJ2-7
V: TRBV20-1
D: TRBD2
CDR3: CSASAGVSPYEQYF
DNA: TGCAGTGCTAGCGCGGGGGTTTCCCCATACGAGCAGTACTTC

size: -
J: TRBJ2-5
V: TRBV4-2
D: -
CDR3: CASSQDPGLEGETQYF
DNA: TGTGCCAGCAGCCAAGATCCCGGTCTAGAAGGAGAGACCCAGTACTTC

size: -
J: TRBJ2-7
V: TRBV6-1
D: TRBD1
CDR3: CASNAEDRPPYEQYF
DNA: TGTGCCAGTAATGCGGAGGACAGGCCCCCCTACGAGCAGTACTTC

size: -
J: TRBJ2-7
V: TRBV4-1
D: TRBD1
CDR3: CASSQSRFAVDRDRGKSYEQYF
DNA: TGCGCCAGCAGCCAATCTAGGTTTGCGGTCGACCGGGACAGGGGTAAATCCTACGAGCAGTACTTC

size: -
J: TRBJ2-3
V: TRBV29-1
D: TRBD2
CDR3: CSVEWATSGSGTDTQYF
DNA: TGCAGCGTTGAATGGGCGACTAGCGGGAGTGGCACAGATACGCAGTATTTT

size: -
J: TRBJ2-3
V: TRBV19
D: TRBD1
CDR3: CASTRDRADTQYF
DNA: TGTGCCAGTACAAGGGACAGAGCAGATACGCAGTATTTT

size: -
J: TRBJ2-5
V: TRBV20-1
D: -
CDR3: CSATQGTTKETQYF
DNA: TGCAGTGCTACCCAGGGGACTACCAAAGAGACCCAGTACTTC

size: -
J: TRBJ2-3
V: TRBV20-1
D: -
CDR3: CSAFRAGSTDTQYF
DNA: TGCAGTGCTTTTAGGGCGGGTAGCACAGATACGCAGTATTTT

size: -
J: TRBJ2-6
V: TRBV27
D: TRBD1
CDR3: CASSPRDRPPGANVLTF
DNA: TGTGCCAGCAGCCCCCGGGACAGGCCCCCTGGGGCCAACGTCCTGACTTTC

size: few
J: TRBJ1-2
V: TRBV9
D: TRBD1
CDR3: CASSVADGTGLYGYTF
DNA: TGTGCCAGCAGCGTAGCTGACGGGACAGGGTTGTATGGCTACACCTTC

size: few
J: TRBJ2-5
V: TRBV6-5
D: -
CDR3: CASTNWETQYF
DNA: TGTGCCAGCACCAACTGGGAGACCCAGTACTTC

size: -
J: TRBJ2-5
V: TRBV30
D: TRBD1
CDR3: CAWTGQGETQYF
DNA: TGTGCCTGGACAGGACAGGGAGAGACCCAGTACTTC

size: -
J: TRBJ2-7
V: TRBV2
D: TRBD1
CDR3: CASSPQGASYEQYF
DNA: TGTGCCAGCTCACCACAGGGGGCGTCCTACGAGCAGTACTTC

size: few
J: TRBJ1-6
V: TRBV3-1
D: -
CDR3: CASSQLSRGGPPLHF
DNA: TGTGCCAGCAGCCAACTCTCCAGGGGTGGTCCACCCCTCCACTTT

size: many
J: TRBJ2-3
V: TRBV6-4
D: TRBD2
CDR3: CASSTEAGASDTQYF
DNA: TGTGCCAGCAGTACTGAAGCGGGAGCGTCAGATACGCAGTATTTT

size: -
J: TRBJ2-1
V: TRBV5-1
D: TRBD2
CDR3: CASRRPETSGGMINNEQFF
DNA: TGCGCCAGCAGACGACCCGAAACTAGCGGGGGGATGATCAACAATGAGCAGTTCTTC

size: -
J: TRBJ2-2
V: TRBV6-1
D: -
CDR3: CASSEAWGVTGELFF
DNA: TGTGCCAGCAGTGAAGCTTGGGGGGTGACCGGGGAGCTGTTTTTT

size: few
J: TRBJ2-7
V: TRBV2
D: -
CDR3: CASGDRYEQYF
DNA: TGTGCCAGCGGAGACAGATACGAGCAGTACTTC

size: few
J: TRBJ2-1
V: TRBV3-1
D: -
CDR3: CASSQARRGLTDEQFF
DNA: TGTGCCAGCAGCCAGGCCCGGAGGGGCCTGACCGATGAGCAGTTCTTC

size: -
J: TRBJ2-7
V: TRBV9
D: TRBD1
CDR3: CASSGLTGINEQYF
DNA: TGTGCCAGCAGCGGCCTGACAGGGATAAACGAGCAGTACTTC

size: -
J: TRBJ1-1
V: TRBV19
D: -
CDR3: CATHGTEAFF
DNA: TGTGCCACCCACGGCACTGAAGCTTTCTTT

size: -
J: TRBJ1-1
V: TRBV20-1
D: -
CDR3: CSARAGTANTEAFF
DNA: TGCAGTGCTAGAGCTGGGACGGCGAACACTGAAGCTTTCTTT

size: few
J: TRBJ1-2
V: TRBV20-1
D: -
CDR3: CSARGWEGNYGYTF
DNA: TGCAGTGCTAGAGGTTGGGAGGGGAACTATGGCTACACCTTC

size: few
J: TRBJ2-1
V: TRBV4-1
D: -
CDR3: CASSRGTPIYNEQFF
DNA: TGCGCCAGCAGCCGTGGGACTCCGATTTACAATGAGCAGTTCTTC

size: few
J: TRBJ1-4
V: TRBV25-1
D: TRBD1
CDR3: CASNSGQGSEKLFF
DNA: TGTGCCAGCAATTCGGGACAGGGAAGTGAAAAACTGTTTTTT

size: -
J: TRBJ2-5
V: TRBV12-3/TRBV12-4
D: -
CDR3: CASGWGRSFGSETQYF
DNA: TGTGCCAGCGGGTGGGGCAGGTCATTTGGGTCAGAGACCCAGTACTTC

size: -
J: TRBJ2-3
V: TRBV7-3
D: -
CDR3: CASSQGPITDTQYF
DNA: TGTGCCAGCAGCCAGGGACCGATCACAGATACGCAGTATTTT

size: -
J: TRBJ1-5
V: TRBV18
D: -
CDR3: CASSVSASNQPQHF
DNA: TGTGCCAGCTCCGTTTCCGCTAGCAATCAGCCCCAGCATTTT

size: -
J: TRBJ2-7
V: TRBV5-1
D: -
CDR3: CASSFGEVNYEQYF
DNA: TGCGCCAGCAGCTTTGGGGAGGTCAACTACGAGCAGTACTTC

size: -
J: TRBJ1-5
V: TRBV6-6
D: TRBD1
CDR3: CASRIMTGENNQPQHF
DNA: TGTGCCAGCAGGATCATGACAGGGGAAAACAATCAGCCCCAGCATTTT

size: -
J: TRBJ2-1
V: TRBV29-1
D: -
CDR3: CSGNTRGVRATHNEQFF
DNA: TGCAGCGGAAACACACGAGGGGTCAGGGCCACCCACAATGAGCAGTTCTTC

size: few
J: TRBJ2-3
V: TRBV4-1
D: -
CDR3: CASSQSGPDTQYF
DNA: TGCGCCAGCAGCCAGTCGGGGCCGGATACGCAGTATTTT

size: -
J: TRBJ2-1
V: TRBV11-3
D: -
CDR3: CASSSGGSPYNEQFF
DNA: TGTGCCAGCAGCTCTGGAGGGAGCCCTTACAATGAGCAGTTCTTC

size: few
J: TRBJ2-7
V: TRBV20-1
D: -
CDR3: CSATKIQGYQYEQYF
DNA: TGCAGTGCCACCAAAATTCAGGGCTATCAGTACGAGCAGTACTTC

size: few
J: TRBJ2-7
V: TRBV6-5
D: -
CDR3: CASREGGDYEQYF
DNA: TGTGCCAGCAGGGAGGGGGGGGACTACGAGCAGTACTTC